Each of the 17 T cell receptor beta chains below was sequenced from the same sample in a study of blood T cell repertoires in COVID-19. Libraries were prepared by immunoSEQ multiplex PCR; TCRdb keeps only in-frame clonotypes and omits some of them. Here the sample spans about 200,000 clones, about 85% being singletons. The sequenced sample consisted of peripheral blood. These receptors came from an elderly woman with acute or convalescent COVID-19.

This clone was picked up one time. The V call is TRBV6-5, the J call TRBJ2-7, with 8 nucleotides matching TRBD1. The CDR3 has 15 residues. Trimming removed 2 bases from V and 0 bases from J; junction bases left unmatched: 3. Germline V gene data show CDR1 as MNHEY and CDR2 as SVGAGI. CDR3 amino acids: CASSYGQGGSYEQYF. The CDR3 DNA sequence: TGTGCCAGCAGTTACGGACAGGGAGGCTCCTACGAGCAGTACTTC.

This clone was counted once. The V gene is TRBV19, the J gene TRBJ1-2, with D perhaps matching TRBD1 (6 bases). From germline, CDR1 is LNHDA and CDR2 SQIVND (reference sequence). This CDR3 region has 14 residues. V gave up 3 bases and J gave up 4 bases, with 12 bases separating them. Written as DNA, the CDR3 is TGTGCCAGTAGTATGCAGGGGACGGTCTATGGCTACACCTTC. Translated: CASSMQGTVYGYTF.

The gene calls are TRBV6-5 and TRBJ2-7, with 7 bases matching TRBD2. J lost 5 bases, V lost 3 bases, and 10 bases had no gene match. Germline V lookup: CDR1 MNHEY, CDR2 SVGAGI. The CDR3 is 15 amino acids. For the CDR3, the DNA is TGTGCCAGCAGTTATCCCCGCCGGGGGGTAAACGAGCAGTACTTC. Its translation is CASSYPRRGVNEQYF.

The V and J genes are TRBV11-2 and TRBJ1-1, with D possibly matching TRBD1 (6 bases). Germline CDR1 and CDR2: SGHAT and FQNNGV. Trimming pared 0 bases from V and 9 bases from J, leaving 11 bases between. The CDR3 consists of 13 residues. DNA for the CDR3: TGTGCCAGCAGCTTAGATCGGACAGAAAAAGCTTTCTTT. This codes for CASSLDRTEKAFF.

The gene calls are TRBV6-4 and TRBJ1-2, with 7 positions matching TRBD1. From germline, CDR1 is MRHNA and CDR2 SNTAGT. Trimming at V came to 2 bases and at J to 7 bases, leaving 4 bases not matched to a gene. The CDR3 length is 13 residues. The CDR3, as DNA: TGTGCCAGCAGTGACAGGGGGCGCGGTGGCTACACCTTC. It translates to CASSDRGRGGYTF.

The genes are TRBV2 and TRBJ1-1; D possibly corresponds to TRBD1 (6 bases). The V end was cut by 7 bases, the J end by 4 bases, with 22 bases between. Germline-derived CDR1 and CDR2 are SNHLY and FYNNEI. This CDR3 comprises 16 residues. The CDR3: CASKEQGMKSGTEAFF. The CDR3 nucleotides read TGTGCCAGCAAGGAACAGGGAATGAAATCGGGCACTGAAGCTTTCTTT.

This chain uses TRBV24-1 with TRBJ2-3; 10 bases are shared with TRBD2. The CDR3 runs to 16 residues. V trimming: 6 bases; J trimming: 4 bases; junction bases outside the gene matches: 9. Germline values: CDR1 KGHDR, CDR2 SFDVKD. The DNA of the CDR3 is TGTGCCACCAGTTACTCTAGCGGGAGTGGCTCAGATACGCAGTATTTT. It yields the protein CATSYSSGSGSDTQYF.

This rearrangement joins TRBV6-1 to TRBJ1-4; D is perhaps TRBD1 (5 bases). The V end was cut by 2 bases, the J end by 4 bases, with 17 bases between. This CDR3 has 17 amino acids. The germline V gene encodes CDR1 MNHNS and CDR2 SASEGT. The CDR3 protein is CASSEISGQRINEKLFF. As DNA, the CDR3 is TGTGCCAGCAGTGAAATTTCCGGACAAAGGATTAATGAAAAACTGTTTTTT.

This chain connects TRBV12-3 or TRBV12-4 to TRBJ1-5; tentatively, D is TRBD1 (5 bases). The CDR3 extends over 13 amino acids. V shed 6 bases and J shed 7 bases, with 13 bases lying between them. Here the CDR3 reads CASRLGGSQPQHF. CDR3 sequence (DNA): TGTGCCAGCAGACTGGGGGGGAGCCAGCCCCAGCATTTT.

This clone was recorded a few times. The CDR3, as DNA: TGTGCCAGCAGCTACCGACCGACTAGCGGGAGGCCCGGGTACGAGCAGTACTTC. Translated, it gives CASSYRPTSGRPGYEQYF. The V call is TRBV7-8, the J call TRBJ2-7, with 13 nucleotides matching TRBD2. The CDR3 loop spans 18 amino acids. Germline assignment: CDR1 SGHVS and CDR2 FQNEAQ. Unmatched junction bases numbered 13, after V lost 4 bases and J lost 4 bases.

The chain carries TRBV5-4 and TRBJ1-1, with D tentatively TRBD1 (5 bases). In germline, CDR1 is SGHNT, CDR2 YYREEE (reference sequence). Trimming took off 0 bases at V and 7 bases at J, with 25 bases between the two ends. The CDR3 is 18 residues long. The CDR3 reads CASSLGGGMASRVSEAFF. For the CDR3, the DNA is TGTGCCAGCAGCTTGGGTGGTGGTATGGCCTCCAGGGTTAGTGAAGCTTTCTTT.

As for this clone: Other DNA sequences in this sample translate to the same CDR3. This chain links TRBV18 with TRBJ1-1, with D perhaps TRBD1 (5 bases). The ends were cut back, 6 bases at V and 1 base at J, with 9 bases in the middle. Germline lookup yields CDR1 KGHSH and CDR2 LQKENI. The CDR3 runs 13 residues. The CDR3 DNA reads TGTGCCAGCTCTCCTCAGGGGAACACTGAAGCTTTCTTT. Protein: CASSPQGNTEAFF.

The chain couples TRBV18 to TRBJ2-3; TRBD2 matches 8 bases. The V and J ends lost 0 bases and 6 bases, in that order; junction bases with no gene match: 5. Germline assignment: CDR1 KGHSH and CDR2 LQKENI. CDR3 length: 15 amino acids. The CDR3 DNA sequence: TGTGCCAGCTCACCACCGCGCCCGGGAGGGGATACGCAGTATTTT. Amino acid sequence: CASSPPRPGGDTQYF.

The chain recombines TRBV27 with TRBJ1-5; D is unclear. This CDR3 is built from 14 residues. The V gene's germline CDR1 is MNHEY and CDR2 SMNVEV (reference sequence). V lost 6 bases, J lost 6 bases, and 15 bases lay in between. The CDR3 coding sequence is TGTGCCAGCAGGGGTATCGAGGGTAGTCAGCCCCAGCATTTT. This encodes CASRGIEGSQPQHF.

CDR3 sequence: CAYRKGRMNTEAFF. The DNA for the CDR3 is TGTGCTTACCGGAAGGGGCGGATGAACACTGAAGCTTTCTTT. This chain joins TRBV2 and TRBJ1-1; tentatively, D is TRBD1 (5 bases). Germline V gene lookup returns CDR1 SNHLY and CDR2 FYNNEI. The CDR3 has 14 amino acids.

The chain carries TRBV11-2 and TRBJ2-6; maybe TRBD2 (6 bases). The V end lost 1 base, the J end lost 2 bases, and 6 bases lay between the germline ends. There are 15 residues in the CDR3. Germline V lookup: CDR1 SGHAT, CDR2 FQNNGV. The CDR3 reads CASSLGGAGANVLTF. CDR3 nucleotides: TGTGCCAGCAGCTTAGGGGGGGCTGGGGCCAACGTCCTGACTTTC.

The chain joins TRBV19 to TRBJ2-1; 9 bases agree with TRBD2. Germline V lookup: CDR1 LNHDA, CDR2 SQIVND (reference sequence). The CDR3 contains 13 residues. The J segment lost 5 bases and the V segment lost 10 bases, leaving 6 bases of the junction unmatched. The CDR3 reads CATTGLADNEQFF. The CDR3 DNA reads TGTGCCACCACGGGACTAGCAGACAATGAGCAGTTCTTC.